The subject of this entry is one TCR beta chain. The data derive from a study of T cell changes during pregnancy in multiple sclerosis. Sequencing was performed with immunoSEQ multiplex PCR; in TCRdb, only in-frame clones are kept and a portion is missing. The table records tens of thousands of clones, approximately 93% of them present only once. This CDR3 is 15 amino acids long. After removal of 9 bases from V and 5 bases from J, the junction contained 12 bases not matched to a gene. In germline, CDR1 is SGHRS, CDR2 YFSETQ. Sequencing was performed on CD8+ T cells from peripheral blood mononuclear cells, taken in the second trimester of pregnancy. The receptor was isolated from a female donor with multiple sclerosis, enrolled in a pregnancy study. The chain joins TRBV5-1 to TRBJ2-7; 12 bases are shared with TRBD1. This chain's CDR3 is CATSLRGTGGDEQYF. In DNA form, the CDR3 reads TGCGCCACTTCGTTAAGGGGGACAGGGGGCGACGAGCAGTACTTC.